The 5 T cell receptor beta chains in this list originate from one sample, sequenced in a study of T cell clusters in autoimmune cytopenias. TRB was amplified from around 0.25 ug of peripheral blood genomic DNA per sample. TRB was amplified by touch-down multiplex PCR, primer pools A and B combined. One entry per CDR3 protein, without DNA, is what TCRdb gives after re-calling the multiplex PCR reads. The sample totals roughly 6,600 distinct CDR3 sequences. These data were also reused for a study on T cell repertoires in aging, cancer and after chemotherapy.

Material for sequencing was peripheral blood. These TCRs come from a human donor in good health.

Measured by frequency, this clonotype is medium-sized. The genes are TRBV12-3 or TRBV12-4 and TRBJ2-2; TCRdb selects TRBD2, and the lack of DNA leaves this call unchecked. This CDR3 is 16 amino acids long. The chain's CDR3 is CASSLKAGGPGGELFF.

The chain recombines TRBV28 with TRBJ2-2; lacking DNA, the TRBD2 call made by TCRdb goes unchecked. Germline CDR1 and CDR2: MDHEN and SYDVKM. The CDR3 has 16 residues. The CDR3 sequence is CASRPAGSANTGELFF. Combining the CDR3 with reference TRBV28 and TRBJ2-2 gives the whole variable domain DVKVTQSSRYLVKRTGEKVFLECVQDMDHENMFWYRQDPGLGLRLIYFSYDVKMKEKGDIPEGYSVSREKKERFSLILESASTNQTSMYLCASRPAGSANTGELFFGEGSRLTVL.

V usage is TRBV11-1 and J usage is TRBJ1-4; there is no DNA to check the TCRdb D call of TRBD1. Germline V lookup: CDR1 SGHAT, CDR2 FQDESV (reference sequence). The CDR3 covers 15 residues. CDR3 sequence: CASSAAQGAREKLFF.

The V gene is TRBV6-2 or TRBV6-3, the J gene TRBJ2-1; TCRdb returns TRBD1, unconfirmable since there is no DNA. The germline V gene encodes CDR1 MNHEY and CDR2 SVGEGT. CDR3 length equals 17 residues. This CDR3 reads CASSEGGAGSSYNEQFF.

The V call is TRBV5-4, the J call TRBJ2-5; as DNA is missing, the TRBD1 call by TCRdb cannot be tested. The CDR3 has 15 amino acids. Germline assignment: CDR1 SGHNT and CDR2 YYREEE (reference sequence). CDR3 loop: CASSLDPGRRETQYF.